Below are 9 T cell receptor beta chains sequenced from a single sample in a study of T-cell memory formation after mild COVID-19 (dated by TCRdb to the early 2020s). Library preparation employed 5' RACE. For sequencing, an Illumina NovaSeq 6000 was employed. Clones were called with MiXCR by TCRdb after fastp trimmed the public reads at Q25, and only in-frame beta chains were retained. CDR3 protein sequences are deduplicated, and each keeps its most common genes and DNA. The sample records about 130,000 distinct CDR3 sequences, over 15% of which are singletons. The ten largest clones capture 4.5% to 6.5% of the sample. Sequencing was carried out using PBMCs or a T cell subset sorted from them (not recorded which). Receptor source: a young man who had mild COVID-19 (a few samples of this study predate the infection). The sample titles of this study are shuffled in the database, so cell type and time point are left out; the donor was told from shared clones.

This sequence joins TRBV4-1 and TRBJ1-1; D is undetermined. There are 15 residues in the CDR3. Germline assignment: CDR1 MGHRA and CDR2 YSYEKL. Between the trimmed V and J ends, which lost 4 bases and 1 base, there was a span of 13 bases. For the CDR3, the DNA is TGCGCCAGCAGCCCTGGGGAACTCTGGAACACTGAAGCTTTCTTT. Amino acids: CASSPGELWNTEAFF.

This chain links TRBV3-1 with TRBJ1-2, with D possibly matching TRBD1 (5 bases). The CDR3 covers 15 residues. The V end lost 6 bases, the J end lost 4 bases, and 18 bases lay between the germline ends. Germline CDR1 LGHDT, CDR2 YNNKEL (reference sequence). Here the CDR3 reads CASSHGQKKGYGYTF. The CDR3 coding sequence is TGTGCCAGCAGTCACGGACAAAAAAAGGGCTATGGCTACACCTTC. The whole variable domain, remainder taken from reference TRBV3-1 and TRBJ1-2, is DTAVSQTPKYLVTQMGNDKSIKCEQNLGHDTMYWYKQDSKKFLKIMFSYNNKELIINETVPNRFSPKSPDKAHLNLHINSLELGDSAVYFCASSHGQKKGYGYTFGSGTRLTVV.

In this sample, this clonotype turned up many times. The J gene is TRBJ2-7, the V gene TRBV6-2 or TRBV6-3; D gene uncertain. From germline, CDR1 is MNHEY and CDR2 SVGEGT. The V and J ends lost 6 bases and 0 bases respectively, with 6 bases between them. CDR3 length equals 12 residues. Here the CDR3 DNA reads TGTGCCAGCAGCTATAGCTCCTACGAGCAGTACGTC. It is translated as CASSYSSYEQYV.

V and J are TRBV7-2 and TRBJ1-4, with D unclear. Between the trimmed V and J ends, which lost 1 base and 0 bases, there was a span of 6 bases. The length of the CDR3 is 15 residues. From germline, CDR1 is SGHTA and CDR2 FQGNSA. The CDR3, as DNA: TGTGCCAGCAGCTTAGGGCCGGCAACTAATGAAAAACTGTTTTTT. It is translated as CASSLGPATNEKLFF.

This clonotype was seen more than once but under ten times. The rearrangement joins TRBV24-1 to TRBJ2-1; D not resolved. V lost 3 bases, J lost 6 bases, and 11 bases lay in between. The CDR3 spans 14 residues. Germline V gene data show CDR1 as KGHDR and CDR2 as SFDVKD. CDR3 nucleotide sequence: TGTGCCACCAGTGATACCAGGTCGGGCAATGAGCAGTTCTTC. It codes for CATSDTRSGNEQFF.

This clonotype was seen many times. V is TRBV6-2 or TRBV6-3 and J is TRBJ1-1; no firm D call. The V and J ends lost 5 bases and 1 base respectively, with 5 bases between them. The length of the CDR3 is 12 residues. Looked up from germline, CDR1 is MNHEY and CDR2 is SVGEGT. In DNA form, the CDR3 reads TGTGCCAGCAGTCTGAGGAACACTGAAGCTTTCTTT. Translated, it gives CASSLRNTEAFF.

A word on this clonotype: One end of the junction is discordant with germline, which a read error may explain. The chain employs TRBV20-1 and TRBJ1-5; unclear D gene. The CDR3 consists of 13 residues. Germline-derived CDR1 and CDR2 are DFQATT and SNEGSKA (reference sequence). The CDR3 is CSAREVGNQPKHF. CDR3 in DNA: TGCAGTGCTAGAGAGGTGGGTAATCAGCCCAAGCATTTT.

The chain recombines TRBV15 with TRBJ2-2; 7 bases match TRBD2. The CDR3 contains 15 residues. Trimming removed 1 base from V and 5 bases from J; junction bases left unmatched: 4. CDR1 and CDR2 from the germline V gene are LNHNV and YYDKDF (reference sequence). CDR3: CATSRGLAGTGELFF. The CDR3 coding sequence is TGTGCCACCAGCAGAGGACTAGCAGGGACCGGGGAGCTGTTTTTT.

The chain uses TRBV7-2 and TRBJ2-7, with no clear D. Trimming cost V 2 bases and J 0 bases, with 5 bases left between them. CDR3 length equals 13 residues. Germline CDR1 and CDR2: SGHTA and FQGNSA. CDR3 sequence reads: CASSLPASYEQYF. CDR3 sequence (DNA): TGTGCCAGCAGCTTACCAGCCTCCTACGAGCAGTACTTC.